Below are 24 T cell receptor beta chains sequenced from a single sample in a study of beta chain features in type 1 diabetes. Sequencing targeted expressed TCRB transcripts, as all isolated RNA had been reverse transcribed. Profiled with immunoSEQ multiplex PCR; TCRdb holds only in-frame clones, not every one. Here the sample spans some 45,000 clones, around 52% being singletons. Sequences were obtained from Tregs from blood. The receptors derive from a young woman in good health.

This chain links TRBV4-2 with TRBJ1-1; D perhaps matches TRBD1 (5 bases). Germline loops: CDR1 LGHNA, CDR2 YNFKEQ. V was trimmed by 0 bases and J by 2 bases, leaving 13 bases between them. The CDR3 has 16 amino acids. The CDR3, as DNA: TGTGCCAGCAGCCAAGATCTGTACAGGACCAACACTGAAGCTTTCTTT. Translation gives CASSQDLYRTNTEAFF.

The chain carries TRBV2 and TRBJ2-1; 9 bases are a match to TRBD2. The CDR3 runs to 16 residues. Germline CDR1 reads SNHLY; CDR2 reads FYNNEI. Trimming took 6 bases from V and 0 from J; bases not matched to a gene: 6. CDR3 nucleotides: TGTGCCAGCAGAAGACTAGCGGTAGACTCCTACAATGAGCAGTTCTTC. It is translated as CASRRLAVDSYNEQFF.

J is TRBJ1-4 and V is TRBV7-6; D is possibly TRBD1 (6 bases). V lost 2 bases to trimming and J lost 3 bases, with 7 bases between them. Per the germline V gene, CDR1 is SGHVS and CDR2 is FNYEAQ. The CDR3 length is 14 residues. The CDR3 here is CASSLQGSNEKLFF. In DNA, the CDR3 is TGTGCCAGCAGCTTACAGGGGTCTAATGAAAAACTGTTTTTT.

J is TRBJ2-1 and V is TRBV28; 9 positions agree with TRBD2. From germline, CDR1 is MDHEN and CDR2 SYDVKM. CDR3 length: 12 amino acids. Trimming removed 3 bases from V and 12 bases from J; junction bases left unmatched: 3. This chain's CDR3 is CASSLLREGQFF. As DNA, the CDR3 is TGTGCCAGCAGTTTGTTGCGGGAGGGGCAGTTCTTC.

This clone was seen a few times. This chain connects TRBV10-2 to TRBJ2-7; 11 bases align to TRBD1. The CDR3 consists of 15 residues. The germline V gene encodes CDR1 WSHSY and CDR2 SAAADI. Trimming at V came to 2 bases and at J to 8 bases, leaving 8 bases not matched to a gene. CDR3 bases: TGCGCCAGCAGTGAGCCGGGACAGGGGGTTACGAAGCAGTACTTC. Residues: CASSEPGQGVTKQYF.

This chain joins TRBV11-1 and TRBJ2-1; 7 bases match TRBD2. V was pared by 5 bases and J by 2 bases, with 6 bases of the junction left unmatched. The CDR3 is 15 residues long. Germline V gene sequence: CDR1 SGHAT, CDR2 FQDESV (reference sequence). CDR3 sequence reads: CASSEAGTPYNEQFF. CDR3 DNA sequence: TGTGCCAGCAGCGAAGCGGGGACCCCCTACAATGAGCAGTTCTTC.

This clone showed up just a few times. The germline gene is not matched at one end of the junction; a read error may be the cause. The rearrangement joins TRBV7-7 to TRBJ2-1, with TRBD2 identical over 8 bases. This CDR3 has 15 residues. CDR1 SSHAT and CDR2 FNYEAQ come from the germline V gene (reference sequence). In DNA form, the CDR3 reads TGTGCTAGCAGCCCAACTAGCGGCCCTAGGCATGAGCAGTTCTTC. Translation gives CASSPTSGPRHEQFF.

The rearrangement uses TRBV6-1 and TRBJ2-4, with TRBD2 as a possible D gene (6 bases). Germline V lookup: CDR1 MNHNS, CDR2 SASEGT. Trimming took 2 bases from V and 3 from J, leaving 11 bases between them. The CDR3 sequence is 15 residues long. CDR3 DNA: TGTGCCAGCAGTGAACGGGTGGGGGGCAAAAACATTCAGTACTTC. Encoded protein: CASSERVGGKNIQYF.

This clone has a single count. The rearrangement uses TRBV5-1 and TRBJ2-3, with TRBD2 matching 11 bases. After removal of 4 bases from V and 1 base from J, the junction contained 5 bases not matched to a gene. Germline-derived CDR1 and CDR2 are SGHRS and YFSETQ. This CDR3 spans 16 amino acids. The CDR3 DNA sequence: TGCGCCAGCAGCCGGGGACTAGCGGACCGCACAGATACGCAGTATTTT. Protein sequence: CASSRGLADRTDTQYF.

J is TRBJ2-2 and V is TRBV7-9; D may be TRBD1 (5 bases). Germline V gene data show CDR1 as SEHNR and CDR2 as FQNEAQ (reference sequence). This CDR3 comprises 16 residues. The V end lost 4 bases, the J end lost 5 bases, and 17 bases lay between the germline ends. The CDR3 is CASSSYAGQSTGELFF. The CDR3 coding sequence is TGTGCCAGCAGCTCTTATGCCGGACAATCTACCGGGGAGCTGTTTTTT.

Comment on this clone: This sample includes further DNA sequences coding for the same CDR3. This sequence joins TRBV6-6 and TRBJ2-7; D is unclear. Germline V CDR1 and CDR2: MNHNY, SVGAGI (reference sequence). The CDR3 sequence is 15 residues long. The V gene lost 2 bases and the J gene lost 2 bases, with 13 bases spanning the gap. The CDR3 DNA sequence: TGTGCCAGCAGTTACGAGTACCGTGAAGCCTACGAGCAGTACTTC. This codes for CASSYEYREAYEQYF.

V usage is TRBV7-8 and J usage is TRBJ1-4; 8 bases align to TRBD1. CDR1 is SGHVS and CDR2 is FQNEAQ in the germline V gene. The CDR3 totals 16 residues. V shed 6 bases and J 7 bases; nucleotides not matched to a gene: 13. The CDR3 region is CASSVSGQGRSEKLFF. CDR3 sequence (DNA): TGTGCCAGCAGTGTCTCAGGACAGGGCAGATCTGAAAAACTGTTTTTT. Full variable domain (rest looked up from reference TRBV7-8 and TRBJ1-4): GAGVSQSPRYKVAKRGQDVALRCDPISGHVSLFWYQQALGQGPEFLTYFQNEAQLDKSGLPSDRFFAERPEGSVSTLKIQRTQQEDSAVYLCASSVSGQGRSEKLFFGSGTQLSVL.

In its sample, this clone was seen a few times. This chain uses TRBV27 with TRBJ2-7; D not certain. The CDR3 consists of 11 residues. V dropped 4 bases and J dropped 4 bases, with 5 bases sitting between them. Germline values: CDR1 MNHEY, CDR2 SMNVEV (reference sequence). In nucleotides, the CDR3 is TGTGCCAGCAGTTATCGGTACGAGCAGTACTTC. Amino acids: CASSYRYEQYF.

This clone was found a few times. The chain employs TRBV25-1 and TRBJ2-7, with TRBD2 matching 7 bases. Germline V gives CDR1 MGHDK, CDR2 SYGVNS. After removal of 6 bases from V and 2 bases from J, the junction contained 10 bases not matched to a gene. The CDR3 is 15 residues long. The CDR3 loop reads CASSKGRGTTYEQYF. The CDR3 coding sequence is TGTGCCAGCAGCAAAGGGCGGGGGACCACCTACGAGCAGTACTTC.

The V and J genes are TRBV7-9 and TRBJ2-7; 11 bases match TRBD1. The CDR3 length is 14 residues. J was trimmed by 3 bases and V by 5 bases; bases with no gene match: 3. The V gene's germline CDR1 is SEHNR and CDR2 FQNEAQ (reference sequence). The CDR3 sequence is CASSPGTGGYEQYF. The CDR3, as DNA: TGTGCCAGCAGCCCTGGGACAGGGGGCTACGAGCAGTACTTC.

The chain links TRBV5-1 to TRBJ1-1; D ambiguous. Between the trimmed V and J ends, which lost 4 bases and 0 bases, there was a span of 13 bases. The CDR3 covers 15 residues. Looked up from germline, CDR1 is SGHRS and CDR2 is YFSETQ. CDR3 nucleotides: TGCGCCAGCAGCGGAGGCATGGGCTTGAACACTGAAGCTTTCTTT. Translated: CASSGGMGLNTEAFF.

The count of this clone is one. The chain is built from TRBV15 and TRBJ2-2; perhaps TRBD1 as D (5 bases). This CDR3 has 15 residues. Germline lookup yields CDR1 LNHNV and CDR2 YYDKDF (reference sequence). The V and J ends lost 0 bases and 0 bases respectively, with 5 bases between them. In nucleotides, the CDR3 is TGTGCCACCAGCAGAGACAGGGCGAACACCGGGGAGCTGTTTTTT. This codes for CATSRDRANTGELFF.

The V and J genes are TRBV19 and TRBJ2-1; 9 nucleotides align to TRBD2. The CDR3 totals 15 residues. V shed 6 bases, J shed 2 bases, and the junction held 5 bases outside the gene matches. Germline CDR1 LNHDA, CDR2 SQIVND (reference sequence). In DNA form, the CDR3 reads TGTGCCAGTAGCCTAGCGGGGACTACCTACAATGAGCAGTTCTTC. As protein: CASSLAGTTYNEQFF. Together with reference TRBV19 and TRBJ2-1, the CDR3 gives the full variable domain: DGGITQSPKYLFRKEGQNVTLSCEQNLNHDAMYWYRQDPGQGLRLIYYSQIVNDFQKGDIAEGYSVSREKKESFPLTVTSAQKNPTAFYLCASSLAGTTYNEQFFGPGTRLTVL.

The chain employs TRBV6-5 and TRBJ2-1; TRBD1 is a possible D gene (6 bases). The CDR3 is made up of 16 amino acids. V lost 0 bases and J 2 bases, leaving 11 bases between the germline ends. Germline values: CDR1 MNHEY, CDR2 SVGAGI. CDR3 DNA sequence: TGTGCCAGCAGTTACTCGAGGGGGTTCGCCTACAATGAGCAGTTCTTC. Amino acid sequence: CASSYSRGFAYNEQFF.

This clone was observed a few times. CDR3 in DNA: TGCAGCGTCAGACTCCTTCTGGAGCAGTACTTC. Protein: CSVRLLLEQYF. The chain couples TRBV29-1 to TRBJ2-5; D not resolved. Germline-derived CDR1 and CDR2 are SQVTM and ANQGSEA. The germline V and J ends were trimmed by 6 bases and 11 bases, with 16 bases remaining between them. The CDR3 has 11 residues.

This clone occurred a few times. This chain joins TRBV7-2 and TRBJ1-4; D may be TRBD1 (5 bases). CDR3 length: 16 amino acids. Germline V CDR1 and CDR2: SGHTA, FQGNSA. V was trimmed by 0 bases and J by 10 bases, leaving 18 bases between them. The CDR3: CASSLAQANFGGKLFF. CDR3 in DNA: TGTGCCAGCAGCTTAGCACAGGCTAATTTCGGGGGAAAACTGTTTTTT. The entire variable domain, with the rest obtained from reference TRBV7-2 and TRBJ1-4, is as follows: GAGVSQSPSNKVTEKGKDVELRCDPISGHTALYWYRQSLGQGLEFLIYFQGNSAPDKSGLPSDRFSAERTGGSVSTLTIQRTQQEDSAVYLCASSLAQANFGGKLFFGSGTQLSVL.

In this sample, this clone turned up a few times. This chain joins TRBV18 and TRBJ2-1; TRBD1 agrees at 9 bases. The length of the CDR3 is 18 residues. Germline V CDR1 and CDR2: KGHSH, LQKENI. V lost 0 bases to trimming and J lost 8 bases; unmatched junction nucleotides: 14. The DNA of the CDR3 is TGTGCCAGCTCACCACCGGCGAAACTCGGGACAGGGATCTATGAGCAGTTCTTC. This sequence encodes CASSPPAKLGTGIYEQFF.

This clone appeared a few times. The chain uses TRBV19 and TRBJ2-1, with 10 bases fitting TRBD2. The junction had 8 bases not matched to a gene; V was cut back by 6 bases and J by 3 bases. CDR1 is LNHDA, CDR2 SQIVND, per germline (reference sequence). The CDR3 spans 16 residues. The CDR3 nucleotides read TGTGCCAGTAGCATATCCGGGACTAGCGACTACAATGAGCAGTTCTTC. It translates to CASSISGTSDYNEQFF.

The chain employs TRBV27 and TRBJ2-1, with 7 bases lining up with TRBD2. Germline lookup yields CDR1 MNHEY and CDR2 SMNVEV (reference sequence). This CDR3 contains 17 residues. With 5 bases clipped from V and 4 bases from J, the junction kept 14 bases outside the gene matches. CDR3 sequence: CASSLKASGGLYNEQFF. The CDR3 nucleotides read TGTGCCAGCAGTCTAAAGGCTAGCGGAGGTCTTTACAATGAGCAGTTCTTC.